This T cell receptor beta chain was identified in a study of blood T cell repertoires in COVID-19. Study context: The United States, Italy and Spain supplied acute and convalescent COVID-19 samples. T cells, B-cell-depleted T cells, or PBMCs supplied cDNA or gDNA.

Sequencing used immunoSEQ multiplex PCR; TCRdb keeps in-frame clones, though not all of them. Of a few hundred thousand clones detected, 80% to 90% appear once; the ten largest clones hold about 3%. CDR1 and CDR2 (germline): SGDLS, YYNGEE. The length of the CDR3 is 15 residues. Between the trimmed V and J ends, which lost 0 bases and 4 bases, there was a span of 13 bases. This chain links TRBV9 with TRBJ1-2, with no clear D. This clonotype was obtained from a woman aged 18-29 years in a cohort exposed to, infected with or recovered from COVID-19 (not recorded which). The specimen sequenced was PBMCs or T cells enriched from blood (not recorded which). This CDR3 reads CASSVDPDTAYGYTF. The CDR3 DNA follows: TGTGCCAGCAGCGTAGACCCAGACACGGCCTATGGCTACACCTTC.